The entry below describes one T cell receptor (beta chain). Its antigen is undetermined. There are 15 residues in the CDR3. Trimming stripped 4 bases from V and 0 bases from J, with 11 bases between. Germline-derived CDR1 and CDR2 are MNHEY and SMNVEV (reference sequence). The sample is drawn from a study of T cells in Graves' hyperthyroidism and ophthalmopathy. General study results and limits: Ophthalmopathy was distinguished from stable hyperthyroidism by 13 V-J signatures.

It was RNA transcripts that yielded the amplified TCR beta CDR3 regions. A first-round RT-PCR of the TCR CDR3 used the HTBI primer set. MiXCR, run by TCRdb on the multiplex PCR reads, gives a single entry per CDR3 protein. The data hold some 770,000 distinct CDR3 sequences, with less than 20% observed a single time. Those with hyperthyroidism were 18 to 65 years old, newly diagnosed, and ill for under 2 months. Diagnoses were established using clinical symptoms, serum thyroxine and TRAb, thyroid ultrasound and orbital computed tomography. The PBMCs were taken from roughly 9.3 ml of fresh peripheral blood.

The genes are TRBV27 and TRBJ2-3, with D unclear. The source of this sequence is a man younger than 35 with Graves' hyperthyroidism. Sequencing was performed on blood. CDR3 sequence (DNA): TGTGCCAGCAGTTCTCCGTACAGTAGCACAGATACGCAGTATTTT. Translation: CASSSPYSSTDTQYF.